Listed here is a single T cell receptor beta chain. Its antigen is not yet known. Per-base quality was not reported, and no clone a single base away is much larger than it. Library creation used PCR. Data came from an Illumina HiSeq 2500. To normalize quantification of the TCRbeta repertoire, the TCR libraries were built with molecular barcoding that relied on unique molecular identifiers. In-frame beta chains were kept once TCRdb had trimmed the public reads at Q25 with fastp and called clones with MiXCR. Identical CDR3 protein sequences are pooled into one entry, listed with their most common genes and DNA. The sample records more than 550,000 distinct CDR3 sequences, roughly a tenth of which are singletons. The ten largest clones add up to around 4% of the sample. The sample belongs to a study of T-cell reconstitution after alpha-beta-depleted transplantation in children (dated by TCRdb to the mid-2010s). Notes on the research overall: Using TCR repertoire profiling, the study followed T-cell immune reconstitution in a quantitative way in children after TCRalphabeta/CD19-depleted allogeneic hematopoietic cell transplantation.

The germline V gene supplies CDR1 MNHEY and CDR2 SVGEGT. The CDR3 has 16 amino acids, counting the end cysteine and phenylalanine. The kept DNA is CDR3 alone, 48 bases in frame from the first base. Relative to germline, V is missing 5 bases and J is missing 4 bases, with 11 bases of the junction outside any gene match. The V and J segments used are TRBV6-2 or TRBV6-3 and TRBJ2-5, with 9 bases in between that match TRBD2. This clonotype was obtained from a human donor who donated a stem cell graft to a child with acute myeloid leukemia. The sample was PBMCs from the stem cell graft donor, taken from the stem cell graft. The bases read TGTGCCAGCAGTCAGAGTAGCGGGAGAGTGGCAGAGACCCAGTACTTC. It is translated as CASSQSSGRVAETQYF.